This TCR beta chain derives from a study of CD8 T cells in ankylosing spondylitis. Findings and limits, study-wide: It appeared that ankylosing spondylitis blood was characterized by a TCR beta motif of fewer than ten highly homologous variants. Those disease-linked clones were CD8+; they were also relatively rare in peripheral blood.

MiXCR, applied by TCRdb to the 5' RACE reads, yields one record per CDR3 protein. The repertoire has roughly 350,000 distinct CDR3 sequences, less than 9.5% of them found once; the top ten carry 13% to 15%. This CDR3 is 17 amino acids long. The germline gives CDR1 SQVTM, CDR2 ANQGSEA. With 3 bases clipped from V and 4 bases from J, the junction kept 11 bases outside the gene matches. This clonotype came up many times. What it recognizes is unknown. This chain connects TRBV29-1 to TRBJ2-5, with 13 bases aligning to TRBD2. The sample comprised blood, either unsorted or a sorted T cell fraction (not recorded which). The origin of this receptor is a male donor with ankylosing spondylitis. CDR3 sequence: CSVDSGLAGRGGETQYF. The CDR3 nucleotides are TGCAGCGTTGATTCGGGACTAGCGGGGAGAGGGGGAGAGACCCAGTACTTC.